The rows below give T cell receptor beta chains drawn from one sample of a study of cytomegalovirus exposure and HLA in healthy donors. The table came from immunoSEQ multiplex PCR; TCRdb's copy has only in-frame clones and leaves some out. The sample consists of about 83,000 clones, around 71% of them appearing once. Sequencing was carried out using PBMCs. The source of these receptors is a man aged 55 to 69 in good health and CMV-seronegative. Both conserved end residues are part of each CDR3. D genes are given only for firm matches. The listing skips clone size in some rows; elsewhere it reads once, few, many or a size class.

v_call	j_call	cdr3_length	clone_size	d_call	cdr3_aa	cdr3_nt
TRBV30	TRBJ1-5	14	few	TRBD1	CAWNRGNSNQPQHF	TGTGCCTGGAACAGGGGGAATAGCAATCAGCCCCAGCATTTT
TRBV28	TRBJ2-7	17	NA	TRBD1	CASSYFVRDRFTYEQYF	TGTGCCAGCAGTTATTTCGTCCGGGACAGGTTTACGTACGAGCAGTACTTC
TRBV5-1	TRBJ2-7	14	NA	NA	CASSLNTDSPEQYF	TGCGCCAGCAGCTTAAATACCGACAGTCCGGAGCAGTACTTC
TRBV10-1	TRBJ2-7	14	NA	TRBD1	CASSDPGQGYEQYF	TGCGCCAGCAGTGACCCCGGACAGGGCTACGAGCAGTACTTC
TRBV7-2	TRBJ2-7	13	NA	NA	CASSTQLAVEQYF	TGTGCCAGCAGCACCCAGCTCGCGGTCGAGCAGTACTTC
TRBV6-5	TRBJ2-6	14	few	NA	CASKLSSGANVLTF	TGTGCCAGCAAGCTTTCCTCTGGGGCCAACGTCCTGACTTTC
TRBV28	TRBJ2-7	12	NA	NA	CASSLGGYEQYF	TGTGCCAGCAGTTTGGGGGGCTACGAGCAGTACTTC
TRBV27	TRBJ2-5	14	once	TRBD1	CASSLLQGAKTQYF	TGTGCCAGCAGTTTACTACAGGGGGCGAAGACCCAGTACTTC
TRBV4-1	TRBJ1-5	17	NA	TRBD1	CASSQGPTGGANQPQHF	TGCGCCAGCAGCCAAGGCCCGACAGGGGGCGCGAATCAGCCCCAGCATTTT
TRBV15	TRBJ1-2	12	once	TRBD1	CATSTYRGGYTF	TGTGCCACCAGCACCTACAGGGGTGGCTACACCTTC
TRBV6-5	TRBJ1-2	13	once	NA	CASSRSGRTGYTF	TGTGCCAGCAGCCGAAGCGGGCGTACTGGCTACACCTTC
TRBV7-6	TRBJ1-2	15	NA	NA	CASSLDGGGSNGYTF	TGTGCCAGCAGCTTAGACGGGGGGGGGAGTAATGGCTACACCTTC
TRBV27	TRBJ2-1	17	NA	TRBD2	CASRVAGGPWGYNEQFF	TGTGCCAGCAGGGTAGCGGGAGGGCCGTGGGGCTACAATGAGCAGTTCTTC
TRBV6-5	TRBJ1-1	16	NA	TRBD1	CASSYEVPGQGAEAFF	TGTGCCAGCAGTTATGAGGTACCGGGACAGGGGGCTGAAGCTTTCTTT
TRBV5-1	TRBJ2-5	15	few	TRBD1	CASSIQGDRPETQYF	TGCGCCAGCAGTATCCAGGGGGACAGGCCAGAGACCCAGTACTTC
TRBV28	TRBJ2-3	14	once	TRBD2	CASRASGSPDTQYF	TGTGCCAGCAGAGCTAGCGGGTCCCCAGATACGCAGTATTTT
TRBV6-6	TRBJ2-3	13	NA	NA	CASNPTSSDTQYF	TGTGCCAGCAACCCGACTAGTTCCGATACGCAGTATTTT
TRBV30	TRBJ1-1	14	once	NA	CAWRKSREGPEAFF	TGTGCCTGGAGGAAGAGCAGGGAGGGGCCTGAAGCTTTCTTT
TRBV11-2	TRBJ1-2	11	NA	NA	CASSLSGGYTF	TGTGCCAGCAGCTTATCGGGTGGCTACACCTTC
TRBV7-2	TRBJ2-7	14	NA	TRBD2	CASSWTSGNYEQYF	TGTGCCAGCAGCTGGACTAGCGGTAACTACGAGCAGTACTTC
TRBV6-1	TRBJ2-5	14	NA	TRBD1	CASRGDRESQTQYF	TGTGCCAGCAGGGGGGACAGGGAGAGTCAGACCCAGTACTTC
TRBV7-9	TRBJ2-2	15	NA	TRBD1	CASSLRGRGTGELFF	TGTGCCAGCAGCTTAAGGGGGCGAGGCACCGGGGAGCTGTTTTTT
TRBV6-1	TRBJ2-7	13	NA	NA	CASSVRQDYEQYF	TGTGCCAGCAGTGTTCGGCAGGACTACGAGCAGTACTTC
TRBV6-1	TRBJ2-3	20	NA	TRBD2	CASSEFRTSGRRSSTDTQYF	TGTGCCAGCAGTGAATTTCGGACTAGCGGGAGGAGATCTAGCACAGATACGCAGTATTTT